One and the same sample provided the 10 T cell receptor beta chains below, sequenced in a study of T cells after yellow fever vaccination. TCRdb fed the 5' RACE reads into MiXCR, producing one record per CDR3 protein. Of more than 350,000 distinct CDR3 sequences detected, 11% appear once; the ten largest clones hold around 19%. Sequenced here: PBMCs, sampled on the day of the first yellow fever vaccination. Receptor source: a man between 18 and 35 years old who received the YFV17D yellow fever vaccine.

This clonotype was recorded at least ten times. V usage is TRBV4-2 and J usage is TRBJ2-2; D may be TRBD1 (6 bases). There are 15 residues in the CDR3. Deletions cut 2 bases from V and 7 bases from J, with 14 bases between. Germline assignment: CDR1 LGHNA and CDR2 YNFKEQ. The DNA of the CDR3 is TGTGCCAGCAGCCAAACCACAGGGTTTAGCGGGGAGCTGTTTTTT. Protein: CASSQTTGFSGELFF.

This clonotype was counted between two and nine times. This sequence joins TRBV6-2 or TRBV6-3 and TRBJ2-1; D possibly corresponds to TRBD2 (7 bases). Germline CDR1 reads MNHEY; CDR2 reads SVGEGT. The CDR3 covers 15 residues. V gave up 3 bases and J gave up 4 bases, with 13 bases separating them. CDR3 sequence: CASSYRGGHYNEQFF. For the CDR3, the DNA is TGTGCCAGCAGTTATAGGGGGGGCCATTACAATGAGCAGTTCTTC.

This clonotype was recorded at least ten times. The chain recombines TRBV29-1 with TRBJ2-7, with 8 bases matching TRBD2. V shed 4 bases, J shed 2 bases, and the junction held 4 bases outside the gene matches. Germline V lookup: CDR1 SQVTM, CDR2 ANQGSEA. This CDR3 comprises 13 residues. The CDR3 DNA is TGCAGCGTTGTGGTAGCGGGGACCTACGAGCAGTACTTC. This translates into CSVVVAGTYEQYF.

The chain uses TRBV7-9 and TRBJ1-1; TRBD1 matches 10 bases. Germline V lookup: CDR1 SEHNR, CDR2 FQNEAQ (reference sequence). The length of the CDR3 is 14 residues. Trimming cost V 4 bases and J 5 bases; bases outside gene matches: 4. The CDR3: CASSSTGGWTEAFF. The CDR3 coding sequence is TGTGCCAGCAGCTCGACAGGGGGCTGGACTGAAGCTTTCTTT.

This clonotype was seen a handful of times. The chain links TRBV20-1 to TRBJ2-4, with D uncertain. Germline V gives CDR1 DFQATT, CDR2 SNEGSKA (reference sequence). The ends were cut back, 3 bases at V and 8 bases at J, with 11 bases in the middle. CDR3 size: 12 residues. CDR3 amino acids: CSARFTQDIQYF. CDR3 DNA: TGCAGTGCTAGGTTCACGCAGGACATTCAGTACTTC.

The rearrangement uses TRBV6-5 and TRBJ2-2, with 8 bases matching TRBD2. Per germline, CDR1 MNHEY and CDR2 SVGAGI. Trimming at V came to 4 bases and at J to 6 bases, leaving 10 bases not matched to a gene. The CDR3 has 16 amino acids. The CDR3 loop is CASSSGTSGGAGELFF. CDR3 bases: TGTGCCAGCAGTTCTGGAACTAGCGGCGGAGCCGGGGAGCTGTTTTTT.

This clonotype showed up just a few times. V gene TRBV4-3 combines with J gene TRBJ2-3; TRBD2 matches at 13 bases. Trimming at V came to 1 base and at J to 2 bases, leaving 3 bases not matched to a gene. This CDR3 is built from 17 residues. Germline V CDR1 and CDR2: LGHNA, YSLEER. DNA for the CDR3: TGCGCCAGCAGCCAAGGACTAGCGGGGGGTTTCACAGATACGCAGTATTTT. Translation: CASSQGLAGGFTDTQYF.

The sample holds a few counts of this clonotype. The chain couples TRBV20-1 to TRBJ1-2, with D maybe TRBD1 (5 bases). The V end lost 3 bases, the J end lost 7 bases, and 15 bases lay between the germline ends. Looked up from germline, CDR1 is DFQATT and CDR2 is SNEGSKA (reference sequence). The CDR3 loop spans 13 amino acids. CDR3 nucleotide sequence: TGCAGTGCTAGCAGTCGGGGGGTCGGTGGCTACACCTTC. Protein: CSASSRGVGGYTF.

This rearrangement joins TRBV10-3 to TRBJ1-1; D not certain. V dropped 1 base and J dropped 10 bases, with 13 bases sitting between them. Germline CDR1 reads ENHRY; CDR2 reads SYGVKD. The CDR3 contains 13 residues. The DNA of the CDR3 is TGTGCCATCAGTGAGTTGGACGGAGGGCGAGCTTTCTTT. Its translation is CAISELDGGRAFF.

The CDR3: CASATGVNTGELFF. CDR3 coding DNA: TGTGCCAGCGCGACAGGGGTGAACACCGGGGAGCTGTTTTTT. The chain uses TRBV11-2 and TRBJ2-2, with 8 nucleotides matching TRBD1. Trimming at V came to 8 bases and at J to 1 base, leaving 3 bases not matched to a gene. Germline loops: CDR1 SGHAT, CDR2 FQNNGV. CDR3 length equals 14 residues.